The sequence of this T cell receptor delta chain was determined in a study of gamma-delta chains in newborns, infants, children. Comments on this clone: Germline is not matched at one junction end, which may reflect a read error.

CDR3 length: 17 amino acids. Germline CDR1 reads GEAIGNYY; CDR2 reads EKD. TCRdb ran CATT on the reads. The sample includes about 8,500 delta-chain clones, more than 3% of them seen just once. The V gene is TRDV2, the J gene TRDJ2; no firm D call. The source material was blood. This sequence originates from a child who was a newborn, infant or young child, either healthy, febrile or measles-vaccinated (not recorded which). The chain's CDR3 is CACDALGTTIPTARLFF. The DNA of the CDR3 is TGTGCCTGTGACGCCCTAGGCACCACGATTCCGACAGCACGACTCTTCTTT.